The 6 T cell receptor beta chains listed next were all sequenced from one sample in a study of blood T cell repertoires in COVID-19. TCRdb keeps only in-frame clones here, not all; method: immunoSEQ multiplex PCR. Of 150,000 to 200,000 clones listed, more than 85% are singletons. The source material was peripheral blood. The receptors originated from a woman aged 80 or over in a cohort sampled during active or convalescent COVID-19.

To note about this clone: Other DNA sequences in this sample translate to the same CDR3. The chain couples TRBV28 to TRBJ2-3, with 7 nucleotides matching TRBD1. V was clipped by 6 bases and J by 0 bases; unmatched bases: 0. The germline CDR1 and CDR2 sequences are MDHEN and SYDVKM. The CDR3 runs to 13 residues. The CDR3 region has the DNA TGTGCCAGCAGGACAGGGAGCACAGATACGCAGTATTTT. Its translation is CASRTGSTDTQYF.

V is TRBV3-1 (or the pseudogene TRBV3-2) and J is TRBJ2-2, with a tentative D call TRBD1 (5 bases). The CDR3 loop spans 15 amino acids. Germline-derived CDR1 and CDR2 are LGHDT and YNNKEL (reference sequence). V was pared by 1 base and J by 6 bases, with 12 bases between. CDR3 coding DNA: TGTGCCAGCAGCCAAGTATTACCAGGGCCCGGGGAGCTGTTTTTT. Amino acids: CASSQVLPGPGELFF.

V is TRBV4-1 and J is TRBJ2-7; a possible D gene is TRBD1 (6 bases). Germline loops: CDR1 MGHRA, CDR2 YSYEKL. Between the trimmed V and J ends, which lost 0 bases and 4 bases, there was a span of 16 bases. The CDR3 has 16 residues. CDR3 in DNA: TGCGCCAGCAGCCAAGATTATACAGGGTCTTTTTACGAGCAGTACGTC. Residues: CASSQDYTGSFYEQYV.

The rearrangement uses TRBV27 and TRBJ2-3, with 14 positions matching TRBD2. Germline trimming cut 6 bases from V and 4 bases from J; bases unmatched to any gene: 12. The CDR3 runs to 18 residues. Germline V CDR1 and CDR2: MNHEY, SMNVEV (reference sequence). The CDR3 reads CASRRRLGTSGSADTQYF. CDR3 coding DNA: TGTGCCAGCAGGAGGCGCCTTGGGACTAGCGGGAGTGCAGATACGCAGTATTTT.

V is TRBV4-1 and J is TRBJ2-3; D might be TRBD1 (6 bases). Trimming cost V 1 base and J 0 bases, with 14 bases left between them. The CDR3 has 17 amino acids. Looked up from germline, CDR1 is MGHRA and CDR2 is YSYEKL. The CDR3: CASSQARGDHSTDTQYF. The CDR3 nucleotides read TGCGCCAGCAGCCAAGCCAGGGGCGACCATAGCACAGATACGCAGTATTTT.

The chain joins TRBV20-1 to TRBJ1-1; the D gene is possibly TRBD1 (5 bases). Trimming cost V 3 bases and J 0 bases, with 8 bases left between them. Looked up from germline, CDR1 is DFQATT and CDR2 is SNEGSKA (reference sequence). This CDR3 contains 13 residues. The CDR3 spells CSASQGLNTEAFF. As DNA, the CDR3 is TGCAGTGCTAGTCAGGGATTGAACACTGAAGCTTTCTTT.